This entry is about one T cell receptor beta chain. Original processing methods: Cell counts per sample came from amplifying reference gene primers. Sequenced by immunoSEQ multiplex PCR; TCRdb stores in-frame clones only, minus some. V, J and clone size are taken as reported in that table, and D and trimming were inferred from the DNA itself. The sample contains roughly 100,000 clones, 84% of which appear only once. The data were taken from a study of blood T cell repertoires in COVID-19. Study-wide context: Acute and convalescent COVID-19 specimens originated in the United States, Italy and Spain. Nucleic acid was either cDNA or gDNA, and it came from T cells, B-cell-depleted T cells, or PBMCs.

Germline values: CDR1 MDHEN, CDR2 SYDVKM. The CDR3 length is 16 residues. V lost 6 bases, J lost 4 bases, and 15 bases stayed unmatched. The sequence came from a human donor in a cohort sampled during active or convalescent COVID-19. Material: peripheral blood. The genes are TRBV28 and TRBJ2-7; TRBD1 matches 7 bases. This CDR3 is CASSLPGQGGGYEQYF. The CDR3 nucleotides are TGTGCCAGCAGCCTCCCGGGCCAAGGGGGCGGTTACGAGCAGTACTTC.